Shown below are 21 T cell receptor beta chains from a single sample sequenced in a study of T cell responses to AZD1222 COVID-19 vaccine. The protocol was immunoSEQ multiplex PCR, while the TCRdb copy is restricted to in-frame clones and leaves out a portion. The sample lists about 54,000 clones, 70% to 90% occurring once. This specimen consisted of peripheral blood, obtained on day 0 of AZD1222 vaccination. These receptors were taken from an adult in good health.

CDR3: CASMGQRDYTF. The CDR3 region has the DNA TGTGCCAGCATGGGGCAGCGTGACTACACCTTC. The V and J genes are TRBV6-5 and TRBJ1-2, with D perhaps TRBD1 (5 bases). From germline, CDR1 is MNHEY and CDR2 SVGAGI. The CDR3 covers 11 residues. Trimming took off 7 bases at V and 10 bases at J, with 13 bases between the two ends.

This clone occurred a few times. The CDR3 loop is CASSHHGQGADEQYF. CDR3 coding DNA: TGCGCCAGCAGCCACCATGGACAGGGAGCCGACGAGCAGTACTTC. V gene TRBV4-1 combines with J gene TRBJ2-7; 8 bases agree with TRBD1. CDR1 is MGHRA, CDR2 YSYEKL, per germline. Trimming cost V 3 bases and J 5 bases; bases outside gene matches: 9. This CDR3 has 15 amino acids.

The chain joins TRBV5-5 to TRBJ2-3, with a weak D call TRBD1 (5 bases). The CDR3 spans 13 residues. Germline V gene lookup returns CDR1 SGHKS and CDR2 YYEKEE (reference sequence). The V end lost 6 bases, the J end lost 2 bases, and 10 bases lay between the germline ends. The CDR3 DNA sequence: TGTGCCAGCATTGCGACAGACACAGATACGCAGTATTTT. Translation gives CASIATDTDTQYF.

The chain recombines TRBV7-8 with TRBJ1-4; D not certain. CDR1 is SGHVS, CDR2 FQNEAQ, per germline. The ends were cut back, 4 bases at V and 1 base at J, with 10 bases in the middle. This CDR3 is 15 amino acids long. Written as DNA, the CDR3 is TGTGCCAGCAGCTGGGGTGGGAGAACTAATGAAAAACTGTTTTTT. This sequence encodes CASSWGGRTNEKLFF. The variable domain in full, with the rest retrieved from reference TRBV7-8 and TRBJ1-4, is GAGVSQSPRYKVAKRGQDVALRCDPISGHVSLFWYQQALGQGPEFLTYFQNEAQLDKSGLPSDRFFAERPEGSVSTLKIQRTQQEDSAVYLCASSWGGRTNEKLFFGSGTQLSVL.

J is TRBJ2-3 and V is TRBV3-1 (or the pseudogene TRBV3-2); 9 positions match TRBD2. The CDR3 runs to 15 residues. Germline V CDR1 and CDR2: LGHDT, YNNKEL (reference sequence). Trimming removed 5 bases from V and 5 bases from J; junction bases left unmatched: 8. This CDR3 is CASSRRGGAGDTQYF. CDR3 coding DNA: TGTGCCAGCAGCAGACGCGGGGGGGCCGGAGATACGCAGTATTTT.

V is TRBV12-3 or TRBV12-4 and J is TRBJ2-7; either TRBD1 or TRBD2 may supply D (5 bases each). V lost 5 bases to trimming and J lost 9 bases, with 11 bases between them. The CDR3 sequence is 11 residues long. CDR3 sequence: CASSPGTLQYF. CDR3 nucleotide sequence: TGTGCCAGCAGTCCGGGGACGCTGCAGTACTTC.

The chain carries TRBV6-6 and TRBJ1-2; 9 nucleotides align to TRBD1. J lost 6 bases, V lost 6 bases, and 5 bases had no gene match. Germline CDR1 and CDR2: MNHNY and SVGAGI (reference sequence). The CDR3 totals 13 residues. DNA for the CDR3: TGTGCCAGCAGGAGGACAGGGGAGGATGGCTACACCTTC. Its protein product is CASRRTGEDGYTF.

The rearrangement uses TRBV12-3 or TRBV12-4 and TRBJ1-5; D uncertain. Trimming pared 1 base from V and 4 bases from J, leaving 5 bases between. The CDR3 runs 13 residues. The CDR3 DNA follows: TGTGCCAGCAGTTTAGGCCCAAATCAGCCCCAGCATTTT. This encodes CASSLGPNQPQHF.

The V gene is TRBV15, the J gene TRBJ2-3; 9 nucleotides align to TRBD2. CDR3 length: 15 amino acids. With 8 bases clipped from V and 0 bases from J, the junction kept 6 bases outside the gene matches. The germline CDR1 and CDR2 sequences are LNHNV and YYDKDF (reference sequence). CDR3 amino acids: CATLSGGRSTDTQYF. Written as DNA, the CDR3 is TGTGCCACCCTTAGCGGGGGCCGGAGCACAGATACGCAGTATTTT.

The chain carries TRBV9 and TRBJ1-4; no clear D. This CDR3 spans 16 amino acids. Germline loops: CDR1 SGDLS, CDR2 YYNGEE. Deletions cut 4 bases from V and 0 bases from J, with 13 bases between. The CDR3 is CASSPQAAATNEKLFF. CDR3 nucleotide sequence: TGTGCCAGCAGCCCCCAGGCCGCTGCAACTAATGAAAAACTGTTTTTT.

This chain links TRBV2 with TRBJ1-1, with 8 bases fitting TRBD1. CDR1 is SNHLY, CDR2 FYNNEI, per germline. The CDR3 is made up of 14 amino acids. V lost 6 bases and J lost 4; bases outside the gene matches: 7. CDR3: CASRRTGLGTEAFF. In DNA, the CDR3 is TGTGCCAGCAGAAGGACAGGGTTGGGCACTGAAGCTTTCTTT. Supplemented by reference TRBV2 and TRBJ1-1, the full variable domain reads EPEVTQTPSHQVTQMGQEVILRCVPISNHLYFYWYRQILGQKVEFLVSFYNNEISEKSEIFDDQFSVERPDGSNFTLKIRSTKLEDSAMYFCASRRTGLGTEAFFGQGTRLTVV.

This rearrangement joins TRBV6-5 to TRBJ1-5; no firm D call. V lost 0 bases and J lost 0, with 9 bases in between. Germline V CDR1 and CDR2: MNHEY, SVGAGI. CDR3 length: 16 residues. The CDR3 nucleotides read TGTGCCAGCAGTTACTCGGGCAGGCATAGCAATCAGCCCCAGCATTTT. Its protein is CASSYSGRHSNQPQHF.

The chain joins TRBV7-2 to TRBJ2-5; no clear D. This CDR3 has 16 amino acids. V was shortened by 5 bases and J by 2 bases, with 18 bases between the two germline ends. Germline V lookup: CDR1 SGHTA, CDR2 FQGNSA. The chain's CDR3 is CASSPYASRPQETQYF. The CDR3 DNA sequence: TGTGCCAGCAGCCCTTACGCATCGAGGCCACAAGAGACCCAGTACTTC. The complete variable domain, with remaining parts taken from reference TRBV7-2 and TRBJ2-5, reads GAGVSQSPSNKVTEKGKDVELRCDPISGHTALYWYRQSLGQGLEFLIYFQGNSAPDKSGLPSDRFSAERTGGSVSTLTIQRTQQEDSAVYLCASSPYASRPQETQYFGPGTRLLVL.

This clone came up once. The chain combines TRBV11-3 with TRBJ2-1, with 8 bases fitting TRBD1. The CDR3 has 15 amino acids. The V gene end was trimmed by 4 bases and the J gene end by 2 bases; junction bases not matched to a gene: 4. Per the germline V gene, CDR1 is SGHNT and CDR2 is YENEEA. CDR3 DNA sequence: TGTGCCAGCAGCTCTCGACAGGGGACCTACAATGAGCAGTTCTTC. Protein product: CASSSRQGTYNEQFF.

The chain joins TRBV3-1 (or the pseudogene TRBV3-2) to TRBJ1-3; D remains ambiguous. Germline V lookup: CDR1 LGHDT, CDR2 YNNKEL (reference sequence). The CDR3 loop spans 14 amino acids. V was trimmed by 1 base and J by 4 bases, leaving 8 bases between them. The CDR3 bases are TGTGCCAGCAGCCAAGTTGTGGGGGGAAACACCATATATTTT. This translates into CASSQVVGGNTIYF.

The J gene is TRBJ1-5, the V gene TRBV19; no clear D gene. Germline CDR1 reads LNHDA; CDR2 reads SQIVND (reference sequence). This CDR3 is 13 amino acids long. The ends were cut back, 0 bases at V and 13 bases at J, with 13 bases in the middle. The CDR3 sequence: CASSIDRRKTQHF. The CDR3 DNA sequence: TGTGCCAGTAGTATAGATAGGCGGAAGACTCAGCATTTT.

The genes are TRBV30 and TRBJ1-1; D unclear. V gave up 5 bases and J gave up 0 bases, with 7 bases separating them. The germline V gene encodes CDR1 GTSNPN and CDR2 SVGIG (reference sequence). The CDR3 has 12 residues. The CDR3 region is CAWSQMNTEAFF. In DNA, the CDR3 is TGTGCCTGGTCCCAAATGAACACTGAAGCTTTCTTT.

The chain recombines TRBV5-4 with TRBJ1-6, with D perhaps matching TRBD1 (5 bases). Germline-derived CDR1 and CDR2 are SGHNT and YYREEE (reference sequence). V was trimmed by 4 bases and J by 0 bases, leaving 11 bases between them. The CDR3 is 16 residues long. CDR3: CASSGGGSSYNSPLHF. CDR3 in DNA: TGTGCCAGCAGCGGGGGAGGGAGCTCCTATAATTCACCCCTCCACTTT.

This clone was counted only a few times. This sequence joins TRBV19 and TRBJ1-2; 12 positions match TRBD1. Germline V gene data show CDR1 as LNHDA and CDR2 as SQIVND (reference sequence). The CDR3 has 15 residues. V shed 6 bases and J 7 bases; nucleotides not matched to a gene: 9. The CDR3 reads CASSLEGQGASGYTF. In DNA form, the CDR3 reads TGTGCCAGTAGCCTTGAGGGACAGGGGGCGTCTGGCTACACCTTC.

V gene TRBV27 combines with J gene TRBJ2-7; D gene ambiguous. Trimming took 3 bases from V and 0 from J, leaving 9 bases between them. CDR1 is MNHEY, CDR2 SMNVEV, per germline (reference sequence). The CDR3 is 14 residues long. CDR3 residues: CASSLTESSYEQYF. In nucleotides, the CDR3 is TGTGCCAGCAGTTTGACTGAGAGCTCCTACGAGCAGTACTTC.

V gene TRBV18 combines with J gene TRBJ1-1; a weak D match, TRBD1 (6 bases). Germline V gene sequence: CDR1 KGHSH, CDR2 LQKENI. V was pared by 6 bases and J by 0 bases, with 14 bases between. The CDR3 runs to 15 residues. In DNA form, the CDR3 reads TGTGCCAGCTCCCCGGGGGCTGGAATGAACACTGAAGCTTTCTTT. Protein: CASSPGAGMNTEAFF.